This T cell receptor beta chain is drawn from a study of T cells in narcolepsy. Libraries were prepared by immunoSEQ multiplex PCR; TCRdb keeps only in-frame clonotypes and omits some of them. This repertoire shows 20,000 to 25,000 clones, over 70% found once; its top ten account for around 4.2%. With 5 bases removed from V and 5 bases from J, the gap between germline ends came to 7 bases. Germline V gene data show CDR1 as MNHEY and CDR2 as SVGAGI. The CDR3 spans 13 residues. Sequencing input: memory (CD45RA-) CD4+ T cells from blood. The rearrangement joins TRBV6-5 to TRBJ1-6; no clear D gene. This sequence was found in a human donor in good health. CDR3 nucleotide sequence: TGTGCCAGCAGTGAAGGAAATAATTCACCCCTCCACTTT. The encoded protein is CASSEGNNSPLHF.